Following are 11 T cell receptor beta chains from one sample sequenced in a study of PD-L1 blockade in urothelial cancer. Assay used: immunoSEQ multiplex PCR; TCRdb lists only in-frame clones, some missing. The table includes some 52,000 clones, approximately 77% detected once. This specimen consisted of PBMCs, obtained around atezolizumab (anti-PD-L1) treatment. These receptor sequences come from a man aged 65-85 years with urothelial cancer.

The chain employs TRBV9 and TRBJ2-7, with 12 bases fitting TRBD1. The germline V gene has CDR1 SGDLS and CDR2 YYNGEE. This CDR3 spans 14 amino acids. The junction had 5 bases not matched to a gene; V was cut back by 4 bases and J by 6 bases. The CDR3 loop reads CASSPPGQGAEQYF. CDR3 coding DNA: TGTGCCAGCAGCCCTCCGGGACAGGGGGCCGAGCAGTACTTC.

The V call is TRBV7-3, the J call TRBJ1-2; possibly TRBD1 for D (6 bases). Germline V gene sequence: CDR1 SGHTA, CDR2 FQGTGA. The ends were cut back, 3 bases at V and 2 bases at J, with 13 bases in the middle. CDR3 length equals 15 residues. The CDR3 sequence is CASSFGHRVNYGYTF. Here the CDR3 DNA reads TGTGCCAGCAGCTTCGGCCACAGGGTAAACTATGGCTACACCTTC.

CDR3 DNA: TGTGCCAGCAGAGGGACAGGGGCGAACACTGAAGCTTTCTTT. Translating gives CASRGTGANTEAFF. The J gene is TRBJ1-1, the V gene TRBV6-1; TRBD1 matches 10 bases. Germline V lookup: CDR1 MNHNS, CDR2 SASEGT. The CDR3 runs 14 residues. Trimming took 6 bases from V and 1 from J; bases not matched to a gene: 2.

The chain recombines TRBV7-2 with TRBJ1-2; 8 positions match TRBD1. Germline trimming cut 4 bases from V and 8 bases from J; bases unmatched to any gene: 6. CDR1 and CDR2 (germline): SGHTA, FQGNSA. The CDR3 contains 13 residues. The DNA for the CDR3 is TGTGCCAGCAGCTCTTGGACAGGGCCCGGCTACACCTTC. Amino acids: CASSSWTGPGYTF.

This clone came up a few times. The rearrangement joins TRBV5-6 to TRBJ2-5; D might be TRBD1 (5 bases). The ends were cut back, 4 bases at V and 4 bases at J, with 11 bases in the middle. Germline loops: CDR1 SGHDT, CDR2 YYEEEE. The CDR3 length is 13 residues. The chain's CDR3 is CASSLRTRETQYF. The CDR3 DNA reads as TGTGCCAGCAGCCTAAGGACAAGAGAGACCCAGTACTTC.

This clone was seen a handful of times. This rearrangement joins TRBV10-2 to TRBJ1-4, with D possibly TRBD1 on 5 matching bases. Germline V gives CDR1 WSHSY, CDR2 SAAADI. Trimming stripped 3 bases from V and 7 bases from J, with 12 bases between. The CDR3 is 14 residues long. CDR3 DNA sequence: TGCGCCAGCAGTGAAGCAGGGTCGGGTGAAAAACTGTTTTTT. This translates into CASSEAGSGEKLFF.

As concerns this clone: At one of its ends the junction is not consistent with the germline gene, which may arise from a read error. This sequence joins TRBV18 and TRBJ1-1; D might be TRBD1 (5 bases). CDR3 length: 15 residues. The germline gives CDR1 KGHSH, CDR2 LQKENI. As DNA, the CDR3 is TGTGCCAGCTCTCCACTTCCAGGGAAGAACACTGAAGCTTTCTTT. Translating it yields CASSPLPGKNTEAFF. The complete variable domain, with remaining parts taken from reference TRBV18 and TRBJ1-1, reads NAGVMQNPRHLVRRRGQEARLRCSPMKGHSHVYWYRQLPEEGLKFMVYLQKENIIDESGMPKERFSAEFPKEGPSILRIQQVVRGDSAAYFCASSPLPGKNTEAFFGQGTRLTVV.

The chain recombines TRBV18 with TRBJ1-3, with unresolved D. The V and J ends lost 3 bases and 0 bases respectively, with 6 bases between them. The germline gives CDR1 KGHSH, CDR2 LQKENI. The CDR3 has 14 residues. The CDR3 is CASSPPVSGNTIYF. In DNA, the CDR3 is TGTGCCAGCTCACCCCCAGTCTCTGGAAACACCATATATTTT.

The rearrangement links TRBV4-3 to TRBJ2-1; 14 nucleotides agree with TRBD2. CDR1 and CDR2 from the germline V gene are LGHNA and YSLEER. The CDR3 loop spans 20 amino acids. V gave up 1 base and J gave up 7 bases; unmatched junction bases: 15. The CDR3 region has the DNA TGCGCCAGCAGCCAAGGGACTAGCGGGGGGCCCGAGCGACGTAAGAATGAGCAGTTCTTC. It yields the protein CASSQGTSGGPERRKNEQFF.

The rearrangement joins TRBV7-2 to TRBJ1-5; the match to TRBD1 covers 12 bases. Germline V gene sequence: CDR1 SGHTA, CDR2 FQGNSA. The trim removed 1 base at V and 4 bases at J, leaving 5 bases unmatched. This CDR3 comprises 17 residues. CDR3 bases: TGTGCCAGCAGCTTAGTTCCGGGACAGGGGGCAAATCAGCCCCAGCATTTT. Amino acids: CASSLVPGQGANQPQHF.

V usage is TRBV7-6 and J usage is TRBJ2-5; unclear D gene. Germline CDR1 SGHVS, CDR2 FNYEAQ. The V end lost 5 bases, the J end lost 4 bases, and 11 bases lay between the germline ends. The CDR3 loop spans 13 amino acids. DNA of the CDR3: TGTGCCAGCAGCCGCAGCGCTCGAGAGACCCAGTACTTC. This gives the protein CASSRSARETQYF.